This T cell receptor (beta chain) was captured by sequencing in a study of identical twins. Study-wide points: It was cross-sectional statistical analysis, not following the same donors, that the conclusions relied on.

This clonotype was picked up a small number of times. Its antigen is not identified. Trimming cost V 6 bases and J 4 bases, with 10 bases left between them. Germline V gives CDR1 MNHEY, CDR2 SVGEGT. The CDR3 extends over 12 amino acids. One entry per CDR3 protein, called by TCRdb with MiXCR from the 5' RACE reads. The sample carries some 500,000 distinct CDR3 sequences, 13% to 15% recorded once. The same specimen was also included in a second study, on yellow fever vaccine responses in identical twins. That source adds: Twins reportedly appeared to share part of their vaccine T cell response while keeping part individual.

The chain combines TRBV6-2 or TRBV6-3 with TRBJ2-7; no clear D. The sequence came from a young woman in good health. Sequencing was performed on CD4+ T cells sorted from blood. The CDR3 nucleotides read TGTGCCAGCAGCTTGGACCAGTACGAGCAGTACTTC. Translating gives CASSLDQYEQYF.